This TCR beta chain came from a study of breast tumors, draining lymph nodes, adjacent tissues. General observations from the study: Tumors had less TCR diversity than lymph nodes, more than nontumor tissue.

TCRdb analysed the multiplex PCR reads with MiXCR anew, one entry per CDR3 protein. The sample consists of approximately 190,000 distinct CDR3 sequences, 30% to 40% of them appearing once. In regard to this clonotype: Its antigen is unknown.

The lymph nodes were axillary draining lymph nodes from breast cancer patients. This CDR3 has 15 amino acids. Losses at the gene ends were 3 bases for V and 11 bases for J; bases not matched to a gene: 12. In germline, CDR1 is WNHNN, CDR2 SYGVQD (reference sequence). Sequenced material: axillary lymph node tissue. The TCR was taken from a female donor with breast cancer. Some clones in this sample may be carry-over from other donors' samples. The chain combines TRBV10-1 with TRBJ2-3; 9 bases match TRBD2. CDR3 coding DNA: TGCGCCAGCAGTGACGGGGCTAGCGGGAACAATGAGCAGTATTTT. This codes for CASSDGASGNNEQYF.